This T cell receptor beta chain was observed in a study of T cells in Graves' hyperthyroidism and ophthalmopathy. The study, taken as a whole, reports: Expanded thyroid clonotypes (above 0.001) were mostly also found in blood.

Concerning this clonotype: Its antigen is not identified.

Template material for amplifying TCR beta CDR3 regions consisted of RNA transcripts. With the HTBI primer set, the TCR CDR3 went through a first round of RT-PCR. TCRdb reanalysed the multiplex PCR reads using MiXCR and keeps one entry per CDR3 protein. Of over 700,000 distinct CDR3 sequences listed, approximately 36% are singletons. Germline V gene lookup returns CDR1 SGHTA and CDR2 FQGNSA. The junction had 8 bases not matched to a gene; V was cut back by 5 bases and J by 5 bases. The CDR3 spans 14 residues. The TCR comes from a woman aged 40 to 50 with Graves' hyperthyroidism. V and J are TRBV7-2 and TRBJ2-5, with 7 bases that match TRBD2. The specimen sequenced was blood. CDR3 sequence: CASSQGGRAETQYF. The CDR3 region has the DNA TGTGCCAGCAGCCAAGGAGGGAGGGCGGAGACCCAGTACTTC.